The 12 T cell receptor beta chains below all came from one sample that was sequenced in a study of T-cell reconstitution after alpha-beta-depleted transplantation in children. Molecular barcoding with unique molecular identifiers was used for the TCRbeta library. A single record per CDR3 protein comes from TCRdb applying MiXCR to the PCR reads. The profile covers just under 550,000 distinct CDR3 sequences, with approximately 20% appearing a single time and roughly 3.3% taken by the ten largest. This sample comprised PBMCs from the stem cell graft donor, obtained from the stem cell graft. The receptors originated from a human donor who donated a stem cell graft to a child with acute lymphoblastic leukemia.

This clonotype occurred a few times. The CDR3 DNA is TGTGCCACCAGCAGCCCTTTTACCTTCAACATGAACACTGAAGCTTTCTTT. Protein sequence: CATSSPFTFNMNTEAFF. The chain couples TRBV15 to TRBJ1-1, with D unclear. Deletions cut 3 bases from V and 0 bases from J, with 17 bases between. Germline loops: CDR1 LNHNV, CDR2 YYDKDF (reference sequence). The CDR3 consists of 17 residues.

This rearrangement joins TRBV11-2 to TRBJ1-1; no clear D. The CDR3 covers 15 residues. V lost 0 bases, J lost 4 bases, and 12 bases lay in between. Per the germline V gene, CDR1 is SGHAT and CDR2 is FQNNGV. The CDR3 bases are TGTGCCAGCAGCTTAGATCGTTGGGGTGGCACTGAAGCTTTCTTT. Amino acid sequence: CASSLDRWGGTEAFF.

The chain is built from TRBV5-1 and TRBJ2-2; weak D call: TRBD2 (5 bases). CDR3 length: 16 residues. CDR1 is SGHRS, CDR2 YFSETQ, per germline. Trimming took off 0 bases at V and 1 base at J, with 10 bases between the two ends. The CDR3 loop reads CASSLVWELNTGELFF. Here the CDR3 DNA reads TGCGCCAGCAGCTTGGTTTGGGAGCTGAACACCGGGGAGCTGTTTTTT.

V is TRBV7-2 and J is TRBJ2-1; 12 bases map to TRBD2. Germline V gene data show CDR1 as SGHTA and CDR2 as FQGNSA. The CDR3 contains 17 residues. The trim removed 4 bases at V and 2 bases at J, leaving 6 bases unmatched. CDR3 residues: CASSSSGRATAYNEQFF. The CDR3 nucleotides are TGTGCCAGCAGCTCTAGCGGGAGGGCTACGGCCTACAATGAGCAGTTCTTC. The complete variable domain, with remaining parts taken from reference TRBV7-2 and TRBJ2-1, reads GAGVSQSPSNKVTEKGKDVELRCDPISGHTALYWYRQSLGQGLEFLIYFQGNSAPDKSGLPSDRFSAERTGGSVSTLTIQRTQQEDSAVYLCASSSSGRATAYNEQFFGPGTRLTVL.

This clonotype was counted only a few times. The V and J genes are TRBV29-1 and TRBJ2-1; D remains unclear. The CDR3 has 11 amino acids. Per the germline V gene, CDR1 is SQVTM and CDR2 is ANQGSEA. V dropped 4 bases and J dropped 9 bases, with 10 bases sitting between them. DNA of the CDR3: TGCAGCGTTGGAGAAGGGTCTGAGCAGTTCTTC. This sequence encodes CSVGEGSEQFF.

This clonotype was counted between two and nine times. The chain has TRBV3-1 and TRBJ2-2; 11 bases agree with TRBD2. The V gene end was trimmed by 0 bases and the J gene end by 5 bases; junction bases not matched to a gene: 5. This CDR3 is built from 17 residues. Per germline, CDR1 LGHDT and CDR2 YNNKEL (reference sequence). The CDR3 region has the DNA TGTGCCAGCAGCCAAGAAAGGACTAGCGGGTATACCGGGGAGCTGTTTTTT. This codes for CASSQERTSGYTGELFF.

This clonotype was seen only once. The V gene is TRBV7-2, the J gene TRBJ1-2, with D maybe TRBD1 (6 bases). This CDR3 is 14 amino acids long. Germline V CDR1 and CDR2: SGHTA, FQGNSA. V gave up 3 bases and J gave up 4 bases, with 12 bases separating them. Here the CDR3 DNA reads TGTGCCAGCAGCTTGTTCAGGGGAGGCTATGGCTACACCTTC. It translates to CASSLFRGGYGYTF.

In this sample, this clonotype turned up a few times. This chain joins TRBV27 and TRBJ2-1; D remains unclear. The CDR3 covers 16 residues. Trimming took off 1 base at V and 0 bases at J, with 10 bases between the two ends. CDR1 is MNHEY and CDR2 is SMNVEV in the germline V gene (reference sequence). CDR3 region: CASSLFGRSSYNEQFF. The DNA for the CDR3 is TGTGCCAGCAGTTTATTCGGGCGCAGCTCCTACAATGAGCAGTTCTTC.

J is TRBJ2-1 and V is TRBV11-2; D not resolved. The CDR3 loop spans 14 amino acids. CDR1 SGHAT and CDR2 FQNNGV come from the germline V gene. V lost 5 bases, J lost 2 bases, and 10 bases lay in between. The CDR3 region has the DNA TGTGCCAGCAGCCCCCCGTACGCCTACAATGAGCAGTTCTTC. Amino acid sequence: CASSPPYAYNEQFF.

The rearrangement uses TRBV7-9 and TRBJ2-1; unclear D gene. CDR3 length: 17 residues. Trimming cost V 5 bases and J 2 bases, with 19 bases left between them. CDR1 is SEHNR and CDR2 is FQNEAQ in the germline V gene (reference sequence). CDR3 sequence (DNA): TGTGCCAGCAGCATCGAGGTGAGGATTTCAACCTACAATGAGCAGTTCTTC. Protein sequence: CASSIEVRISTYNEQFF.

The chain combines TRBV20-1 with TRBJ1-2; D unclear. Germline assignment: CDR1 DFQATT and CDR2 SNEGSKA (reference sequence). There are 14 residues in the CDR3. V was shortened by 0 bases and J by 5 bases, with 13 bases between the two germline ends. The CDR3 nucleotides read TGCAGTGCTAGAGATCGTGGTCAGCTATATGGCTACACCTTC. Translated: CSARDRGQLYGYTF.

This clonotype appeared a few times. This rearrangement joins TRBV27 to TRBJ1-1; TRBD1 aligns across 7 bases. There are 13 residues in the CDR3. Germline CDR1 is MNHEY and CDR2 is SMNVEV (reference sequence). The V and J ends lost 6 bases and 4 bases, in that order; junction bases with no gene match: 5. The CDR3 coding sequence is TGTGCCAGCAGAAGACAGGGAGGCACTGAAGCTTTCTTT. Its protein is CASRRQGGTEAFF.